The 28 T cell receptor beta chains listed next were all sequenced from one sample in a study of T cell responses to AZD1222 COVID-19 vaccine. Sequencing used immunoSEQ multiplex PCR; TCRdb keeps in-frame clones, though not all of them. The sample contains 120,000 to 150,000 clones, about 90% of which appear only once. The sample here was peripheral blood, taken on day 0 of AZD1222 vaccination. These receptors were collected from an adult in good health.

This sequence joins TRBV18 and TRBJ1-1; D remains ambiguous. The CDR3 consists of 12 residues. V was shortened by 3 bases and J by 4 bases, with 6 bases between the two germline ends. CDR1 and CDR2 from the germline V gene are KGHSH and LQKENI. The CDR3 protein is CASSPSTTEAFF. The CDR3 nucleotides read TGTGCCAGCTCACCCTCGACCACTGAAGCTTTCTTT.

CDR3 in amino acids: CASSPLAPSPSMNTEAFF. CDR3 in DNA: TGTGCCAGCTCACCACTTGCTCCCTCGCCTTCTATGAACACTGAAGCTTTCTTT. The chain is built from TRBV18 and TRBJ1-1; D unclear. CDR1 is KGHSH and CDR2 is LQKENI in the germline V gene. Deletions cut 1 base from V and 0 bases from J, with 18 bases between. The CDR3 runs 18 residues.

This chain links TRBV18 with TRBJ1-6; D not resolved. This CDR3 is 13 amino acids long. Germline CDR1 KGHSH, CDR2 LQKENI. Between the trimmed V and J ends, which lost 2 bases and 6 bases, there was a span of 5 bases. CDR3 sequence reads: CASSPAGNSPLHF. In nucleotides, the CDR3 is TGTGCCAGCTCACCAGCGGGTAATTCACCCCTCCACTTT.

CDR3 bases: TGTGCCCCCCGGGCCCCGCGGGGCGGGGGGGCCGGTACCGGGGAGCTGTTTTTT. Translated: CAPRAPRGGGAGTGELFF. The V gene is TRBV24-1, the J gene TRBJ2-2; 9 bases are shared with TRBD2. J was trimmed by 5 bases and V by 12 bases; bases with no gene match: 21. The CDR3 contains 18 residues. CDR1 KGHDR and CDR2 SFDVKD come from the germline V gene.

In this sample, this clone turned up once. The chain combines TRBV2 with TRBJ2-1; 7 bases agree with TRBD2. Per germline, CDR1 SNHLY and CDR2 FYNNEI. V lost 9 bases to trimming and J lost 4 bases; unmatched junction nucleotides: 6. The CDR3 is 13 residues long. The CDR3 protein is CARWGLYYNEQFF. The CDR3 nucleotides read TGTGCCAGATGGGGACTATATTACAATGAGCAGTTCTTC.

The chain couples TRBV11-2 to TRBJ2-2, with 14 bases that match TRBD2. CDR1 is SGHAT and CDR2 is FQNNGV in the germline V gene. The CDR3 consists of 19 residues. J lost 2 bases, V lost 4 bases, and 9 bases had no gene match. This chain's CDR3 is CASSYPVTSGGANTGELFF. The CDR3 nucleotides read TGTGCCAGCAGCTACCCAGTGACTAGCGGGGGGGCCAACACCGGGGAGCTGTTTTTT.

The gene calls are TRBV5-4 and TRBJ2-3; 7 bases match TRBD2. The length of the CDR3 is 14 residues. V was clipped by 3 bases and J by 4 bases; unmatched bases: 5. Germline V gene lookup returns CDR1 SGHNT and CDR2 YYREEE (reference sequence). The CDR3 DNA reads as TGTGCCAGCAGCTCCGATGGGAGGGCAGATACGCAGTATTTT. Its translation is CASSSDGRADTQYF.

V gene TRBV4-3 combines with J gene TRBJ2-7, with 7 positions matching TRBD2. CDR1 and CDR2 from the germline V gene are LGHNA and YSLEER. The CDR3 totals 15 residues. With 6 bases clipped from V and 1 base from J, the junction kept 9 bases outside the gene matches. The CDR3 DNA is TGCGCCAGCAGGCAGTCCCGGGGAGGGTCCTACGAGCAGTACTTC. Residues: CASRQSRGGSYEQYF.

The V gene is TRBV9, the J gene TRBJ1-3; possibly TRBD1 for D (6 bases). The CDR3 length is 14 residues. The germline V gene has CDR1 SGDLS and CDR2 YYNGEE. V dropped 3 bases and J dropped 6 bases, with 13 bases sitting between them. The CDR3 protein is CASSEGQGKNTIYF. CDR3 in DNA: TGTGCCAGCAGCGAGGGCCAGGGGAAAAACACCATATATTTT.

This chain links TRBV13 with TRBJ1-2; D not certain. Germline assignment: CDR1 PRHDT and CDR2 FYEKMQ (reference sequence). Between the trimmed V and J ends, which lost 2 bases and 3 bases, there was a span of 10 bases. The CDR3 runs to 14 residues. CDR3 DNA: TGTGCCAGCAGCTTACAAGGGCACCACTATGGCTACACCTTC. Amino acid sequence: CASSLQGHHYGYTF.

This clone was recorded only once. This chain joins TRBV19 and TRBJ2-7; D is possibly TRBD2 (6 bases). Germline V gene data show CDR1 as LNHDA and CDR2 as SQIVND (reference sequence). CDR3 length: 14 amino acids. Trimming removed 4 bases from V and 4 bases from J, with 14 bases in between. The CDR3 sequence is CASSTWDSRYEQYF. CDR3 in DNA: TGTGCCAGTAGTACCTGGGACTCCCGATACGAGCAGTACTTC.

This chain connects TRBV5-1 to TRBJ2-2; possibly TRBD1 for D (6 bases). Trimming took off 4 bases at V and 1 base at J, with 11 bases between the two ends. In germline, CDR1 is SGHRS, CDR2 YFSETQ. The CDR3 sequence is 15 residues long. The CDR3 coding sequence is TGCGCCAGCAGCCCCGGACAGATGAACACCGGGGAGCTGTTTTTT. Translated, it gives CASSPGQMNTGELFF.

This chain connects TRBV5-6 to TRBJ1-6; D possibly corresponds to TRBD1 (5 bases). V was shortened by 4 bases and J by 0 bases, with 11 bases between the two germline ends. Germline V gene sequence: CDR1 SGHDT, CDR2 YYEEEE. This CDR3 is built from 16 residues. The CDR3 reads CASSSEGASYNSPLHF. CDR3 DNA: TGTGCCAGCAGCAGCGAAGGGGCCTCCTATAATTCACCCCTCCACTTT.

The gene calls are TRBV10-3 and TRBJ1-2, with D unresolved. The CDR3 has 15 residues. The germline V and J ends were trimmed by 2 bases and 5 bases, with 15 bases remaining between them. The germline gives CDR1 ENHRY, CDR2 SYGVKD. The CDR3 spells CAISERGENPYGYTF. The CDR3 nucleotides read TGTGCCATCAGTGAGCGGGGTGAGAACCCTTATGGCTACACCTTC.

The genes are TRBV4-2 and TRBJ1-2, with D possibly being TRBD1 (5 bases). The CDR3 is 14 residues long. Germline loops: CDR1 LGHNA, CDR2 YNFKEQ. Trimming took off 0 bases at V and 5 bases at J, with 10 bases between the two ends. CDR3: CASSQEWGWYGYTF. The CDR3 region has the DNA TGTGCCAGCAGCCAAGAGTGGGGGTGGTATGGCTACACCTTC.

This rearrangement joins TRBV7-9 to TRBJ1-3; the D is unclear. CDR1 and CDR2 (germline): SEHNR, FQNEAQ (reference sequence). This CDR3 contains 13 residues. V lost 2 bases, J lost 6 bases, and 8 bases lay in between. This chain's CDR3 is CASSLPSENTIYF. In DNA, the CDR3 is TGTGCCAGCAGCTTACCCAGTGAAAACACCATATATTTT.

The chain recombines TRBV29-1 with TRBJ2-2; tentatively, D is TRBD2 (7 bases). V lost 5 bases, J lost 5 bases, and 12 bases lay in between. The CDR3 extends over 13 amino acids. CDR1 and CDR2 (germline): SQVTM, ANQGSEA. The CDR3 here is CSVRGALTGELFF. DNA for the CDR3: TGCAGCGTTCGGGGGGCGCTGACCGGGGAGCTGTTTTTT.

The chain combines TRBV12-3 or TRBV12-4 with TRBJ1-2; D gene unclear. V was clipped by 4 bases and J by 2 bases, with 8 bases between them. The CDR3 contains 13 residues. This CDR3 is CASSYMRNYGYTF. CDR3 in DNA: TGTGCCAGCAGTTATATGAGGAACTATGGCTACACCTTC.

This chain uses TRBV7-9 with TRBJ2-5; the D gene is possibly TRBD1 (7 bases). Germline loops: CDR1 SEHNR, CDR2 FQNEAQ (reference sequence). Trimming cost V 5 bases and J 4 bases, with 17 bases left between them. There are 15 residues in the CDR3. CDR3 protein: CASSPGTAGSETQYF. The CDR3 nucleotides read TGTGCCAGCAGCCCAGGGACAGCGGGCTCAGAGACCCAGTACTTC.

This clone was seen more than once but under ten times. The V call is TRBV23-1, the J call TRBJ2-3; 8 positions agree with TRBD1. TRBV23-1 belongs to the ORF category, with a function that is uncertain. Germline trimming cut 5 bases from V and 5 bases from J; bases unmatched to any gene: 9. This CDR3 region has 15 residues. The CDR3 here is CASSYRDRRQDTQYF. Written as DNA, the CDR3 is TGCGCCAGCAGTTACCGGGACAGGAGACAAGATACGCAGTATTTT.

The J gene is TRBJ1-5, the V gene TRBV7-2, with 10 bases that match TRBD1. The junction had 8 bases not matched to a gene; V was cut back by 5 bases and J by 7 bases. Germline V gene sequence: CDR1 SGHTA, CDR2 FQGNSA. This CDR3 contains 15 residues. CDR3 sequence: CASSLIQGQGQPQHF. In DNA form, the CDR3 reads TGTGCCAGCAGCCTAATCCAGGGACAGGGGCAGCCCCAGCATTTT.

The V gene is TRBV2, the J gene TRBJ2-3, with D unresolved. The CDR3 is made up of 11 amino acids. Germline CDR1 and CDR2: SNHLY and FYNNEI. The ends were cut back, 6 bases at V and 8 bases at J, with 9 bases in the middle. The CDR3 sequence is CASRPGGTQYF. DNA for the CDR3: TGTGCCAGCAGGCCGGGCGGTACGCAGTATTTT.

The J gene is TRBJ2-3, the V gene TRBV6-5; D remains ambiguous. This CDR3 spans 13 amino acids. The V end was cut by 7 bases, the J end by 2 bases, with 10 bases between. CDR1 MNHEY and CDR2 SVGAGI come from the germline V gene. CDR3 bases: TGTGCCAGCAACCAAGGTCCCACAGATACGCAGTATTTT. Encoded protein: CASNQGPTDTQYF.

The genes are TRBV27 and TRBJ2-3; 8 positions agree with TRBD2. The CDR3 runs to 16 residues. From germline, CDR1 is MNHEY and CDR2 SMNVEV (reference sequence). V lost 4 bases to trimming and J lost 3 bases; unmatched junction nucleotides: 9. The CDR3: CASSSGTRILTDTQYF. The CDR3 nucleotides read TGTGCCAGCAGTTCCGGGACTAGAATTCTTACAGATACGCAGTATTTT.

The CDR3 reads CASTPSTSGRETQYF. For the CDR3, the DNA is TGTGCCAGCACCCCATCGACTAGCGGGAGAGAGACCCAGTACTTC. The chain combines TRBV28 with TRBJ2-5, with 12 bases identical to TRBD2. The junction had 7 bases not matched to a gene; V was cut back by 7 bases and J by 4 bases. The CDR3 totals 15 residues. In germline, CDR1 is MDHEN, CDR2 SYDVKM.

This chain connects TRBV13 to TRBJ1-6; tentatively, D is TRBD1 (5 bases). V lost 2 bases and J lost 0, with 17 bases in between. The CDR3 runs to 19 residues. Germline assignment: CDR1 PRHDT and CDR2 FYEKMQ (reference sequence). The CDR3 coding sequence is TGTGCCAGCAGCTTAAGGCCCCCCGCGGGGCTCTCCTATAATTCACCCCTCCACTTT. Protein product: CASSLRPPAGLSYNSPLHF.

The CDR3 DNA reads as TGTGCCAGCAGTCGTGACGCGGTTAGCAATCAGCCCCAGCATTTT. It is translated as CASSRDAVSNQPQHF. The rearrangement joins TRBV6-2 or TRBV6-3 to TRBJ1-5; D is uncertain. The germline V and J ends were trimmed by 5 bases and 0 bases, with 11 bases remaining between them. The CDR3 runs to 15 residues. The germline V gene encodes CDR1 MNHEY and CDR2 SVGEGT.

The genes are TRBV4-1 and TRBJ2-3; the D is unclear. From germline, CDR1 is MGHRA and CDR2 YSYEKL. CDR3 size: 16 residues. V lost 5 bases and J lost 4, with 19 bases in between. As DNA, the CDR3 is TGCGCCAGCAGCGGGATAGGCTATCTCACTTCAGATACGCAGTATTTT. Translation gives CASSGIGYLTSDTQYF.